The next 25 T cell receptor beta chains were all read from a single sample in a study of blood T cell repertoires in COVID-19. Sequencing was performed with immunoSEQ multiplex PCR; in TCRdb, only in-frame clones are kept and a portion is missing. The repertoire holds about 73,000 clones, 82% seen once, with about 3.9% in the top ten. The source material was peripheral blood. These receptors all come from a woman aged 60 to 75 with acute or convalescent COVID-19.

This clone was counted between two and nine times. The chain combines TRBV5-1 with TRBJ2-7; a possible D gene is TRBD1 (6 bases). This CDR3 has 13 residues. Between the trimmed V and J ends, which lost 5 bases and 4 bases, there was a span of 13 bases. CDR1 and CDR2 (germline): SGHRS, YFSETQ. This CDR3 reads CASSQSQGYEQYF. The CDR3 region has the DNA TGCGCCAGCAGTCAATCACAGGGATACGAGCAGTACTTC.

The V gene is TRBV7-9, the J gene TRBJ1-2; D is ambiguous. V lost 1 base, J lost 4 bases, and 4 bases lay in between. CDR1 SEHNR and CDR2 FQNEAQ come from the germline V gene (reference sequence). The CDR3 length is 12 residues. The CDR3 loop is CASSLDSYGYTF. The DNA for the CDR3 is TGTGCCAGCAGCTTAGACAGCTATGGCTACACCTTC.

Here the CDR3 reads CASRGTENTEAFF. The CDR3 DNA follows: TGTGCCAGCAGAGGGACAGAGAACACTGAAGCTTTCTTT. The chain recombines TRBV6-6 with TRBJ1-1; 7 nucleotides agree with TRBD1. V dropped 6 bases and J dropped 1; count of bases not matched to a gene: 2. This CDR3 spans 13 amino acids. Germline CDR1 is MNHNY and CDR2 is SVGAGI (reference sequence).

This clone was recorded only once. This chain uses TRBV28 with TRBJ2-1; 9 nucleotides agree with TRBD1. Germline lookup yields CDR1 MDHEN and CDR2 SYDVKM. The CDR3 is 15 amino acids. V lost 3 bases to trimming and J lost 8 bases; unmatched junction nucleotides: 8. CDR3 in amino acids: CASSLGTGLEDEQFF. The DNA of the CDR3 is TGTGCCAGCAGTTTGGGGACAGGGCTGGAAGATGAGCAGTTCTTC.

V is TRBV5-1 and J is TRBJ1-2, with D hard to call. The CDR3 loop spans 13 amino acids. Germline-derived CDR1 and CDR2 are SGHRS and YFSETQ. Trimming stripped 3 bases from V and 4 bases from J, with 10 bases between. CDR3 DNA: TGCGCCAGCAGCTCCGATACTCTCTATGGCTACACCTTC. Its protein is CASSSDTLYGYTF.

The chain combines TRBV5-6 with TRBJ1-6, with D possibly matching TRBD1 (5 bases). The CDR3 is 14 residues long. Trimming cost V 4 bases and J 10 bases, with 15 bases left between them. Germline CDR1 is SGHDT and CDR2 is YYEEEE. The CDR3 sequence is CASSPGLAGSPLHF. CDR3 coding DNA: TGTGCCAGCAGCCCAGGGTTAGCGGGATCACCCCTCCACTTT.

This clone was recorded only once. The chain couples TRBV11-2 to TRBJ2-7; the D is unclear. Trimming pared 1 base from V and 0 bases from J, leaving 16 bases between. Germline V gives CDR1 SGHAT, CDR2 FQNNGV. The length of the CDR3 is 17 residues. CDR3 in DNA: TGTGCCAGCAGCTTAGGCACGTACGATCGTAGCTCCTACGAGCAGTACTTC. Translating it yields CASSLGTYDRSSYEQYF. The variable domain in full, completed from reference TRBV11-2 and TRBJ2-7, reads EAGVAQSPRYKIIEKRQSVAFWCNPISGHATLYWYQQILGQGPKLLIQFQNNGVVDDSQLPKDRFSAERLKGVDSTLKIQPAKLEDSAVYLCASSLGTYDRSSYEQYFGPGTRLTVT.

V usage is TRBV12-5 and J usage is TRBJ2-7; TRBD1 aligns across 10 bases. Unmatched junction bases numbered 5, after V lost 1 base and J lost 5 bases. CDR1 is LGHNT, CDR2 FRNRAP, per germline. The CDR3 sequence is 15 residues long. The DNA of the CDR3 is TGTGCTAGTGGTTTGGGAGCGGGACAGGGGAACGAGCAGTACTTC. It encodes CASGLGAGQGNEQYF.

The genes are TRBV9 and TRBJ2-7; a weak D match, TRBD1 (5 bases). Germline CDR1 is SGDLS and CDR2 is YYNGEE. The CDR3 covers 11 residues. The V end lost 7 bases, the J end lost 9 bases, and 14 bases lay between the germline ends. CDR3 sequence: CASGETGPQYF. The DNA of the CDR3 is TGTGCCAGCGGCGAAACAGGACCGCAGTACTTC.

The genes are TRBV11-2 and TRBJ1-2; TRBD1 matches 7 bases. The CDR3 is 14 residues long. The germline V gene has CDR1 SGHAT and CDR2 FQNNGV. V dropped 5 bases and J dropped 2; count of bases not matched to a gene: 5. The DNA of the CDR3 is TGTGCCAGCAGCCGCCCAGGGGGGAACTATGGCTACACCTTC. This codes for CASSRPGGNYGYTF.

The chain joins TRBV11-3 to TRBJ1-2, with D possibly TRBD1 on 6 matching bases. Trimming pared 3 bases from V and 4 bases from J, leaving 6 bases between. The CDR3 has 12 residues. The germline CDR1 and CDR2 sequences are SGHNT and YENEEA. The CDR3 DNA follows: TGTGCCAGCAGCTTGGACAGCTATGGCTACACCTTC. Protein sequence: CASSLDSYGYTF.

J is TRBJ2-5 and V is TRBV28; D might be TRBD1 (5 bases). Germline V lookup: CDR1 MDHEN, CDR2 SYDVKM. V gave up 6 bases and J gave up 1 base, with 18 bases separating them. CDR3 length: 16 residues. The CDR3 region is CASSLTTQGFQETQYF. The CDR3 nucleotides are TGTGCCAGCAGCCTTACGACCCAGGGCTTCCAAGAGACCCAGTACTTC.

The V call is TRBV6-6, the J call TRBJ2-1, with 9 bases identical to TRBD2. J gave up 4 bases and V 0 bases, and 1 base lay outside the gene matches. CDR1 and CDR2 (germline): MNHNY, SVGAGI (reference sequence). The CDR3 spans 15 residues. CDR3 amino acids: CASSYSAGGYNEQFF. CDR3 DNA: TGTGCCAGCAGTTACTCGGCGGGGGGGTACAATGAGCAGTTCTTC.

The chain uses TRBV3-1 (or the pseudogene TRBV3-2) and TRBJ1-1; D call uncertain. V lost 4 bases to trimming and J lost 3 bases, with 12 bases between them. The CDR3 has 14 residues. Germline CDR1 reads LGHDT; CDR2 reads YNNKEL (reference sequence). Written as DNA, the CDR3 is TGTGCCAGCAGCCGGGTTGACGGGGACACTGAAGCTTTCTTT. Translation gives CASSRVDGDTEAFF.

This chain connects TRBV15 to TRBJ1-3; weak D call: TRBD1 (5 bases). This CDR3 contains 13 residues. The V end lost 8 bases, the J end lost 2 bases, and 10 bases lay between the germline ends. Germline V gives CDR1 LNHNV, CDR2 YYDKDF (reference sequence). The CDR3, as DNA: TGTGCCACCCTAGGGGTTGCTGGAAACACCATATATTTT. This encodes CATLGVAGNTIYF.

The chain combines TRBV18 with TRBJ1-1; D call uncertain. CDR1 is KGHSH, CDR2 LQKENI, per germline. Trimming stripped 7 bases from V and 0 bases from J, with 9 bases between. This CDR3 is built from 13 residues. CDR3 coding DNA: TGTGCCAGCTTGGCCGGGTTGAACACTGAAGCTTTCTTT. It translates to CASLAGLNTEAFF. Using reference TRBV18 and TRBJ1-1 for the parts outside the CDR3, the full variable domain is NAGVMQNPRHLVRRRGQEARLRCSPMKGHSHVYWYRQLPEEGLKFMVYLQKENIIDESGMPKERFSAEFPKEGPSILRIQQVVRGDSAAYFCASLAGLNTEAFFGQGTRLTVV.

This chain uses TRBV19 with TRBJ2-7; 9 nucleotides align to TRBD2. CDR3 length equals 14 residues. Trimming cost V 7 bases and J 9 bases; bases outside gene matches: 13. The V gene's germline CDR1 is LNHDA and CDR2 SQIVND (reference sequence). For the CDR3, the DNA is TGTGCCAGTACCACCGCGGGTAGCGGGGGCCGGCAGTACTTC. Translation gives CASTTAGSGGRQYF.

This chain uses TRBV29-1 with TRBJ1-1, with TRBD1 matching over 8 bases. Trimming cost V 5 bases and J 1 base; bases outside gene matches: 9. The CDR3 totals 15 residues. Germline V gives CDR1 SQVTM, CDR2 ANQGSEA. In DNA, the CDR3 is TGCAGCGTTTCTACAGGGGGGACTTCGAACACTGAAGCTTTCTTT. Amino acids: CSVSTGGTSNTEAFF.

The rearrangement joins TRBV7-2 to TRBJ2-5, with no clear D. The CDR3 runs to 13 residues. The V gene lost 5 bases and the J gene lost 3 bases, with 10 bases spanning the gap. Per germline, CDR1 SGHTA and CDR2 FQGNSA. The CDR3 nucleotides are TGTGCCAGCAGCCCAGGTCCAGAAGAGACCCAGTACTTC. This encodes CASSPGPEETQYF.

This chain links TRBV5-6 with TRBJ1-2; D is possibly TRBD1 (5 bases). The germline V and J ends were trimmed by 6 bases and 4 bases, with 19 bases remaining between them. The CDR3 is 15 residues long. Per germline, CDR1 SGHDT and CDR2 YYEEEE. The CDR3 DNA follows: TGTGCCAGCATGGTCGAGGGGCGCGGGGGCTATGGCTACACCTTC. Protein: CASMVEGRGGYGYTF.

This sequence joins TRBV11-1 and TRBJ2-3, with TRBD1 matching 8 bases. Germline CDR1 SGHAT, CDR2 FQDESV (reference sequence). The J segment lost 3 bases and the V segment lost 1 base, leaving 0 bases of the junction unmatched. The CDR3 contains 14 residues. In DNA form, the CDR3 reads TGTGCCAGCAGCTTAGACAGGGGGACAGATACGCAGTATTTT. Translating it yields CASSLDRGTDTQYF. The full variable domain, rest sourced from reference TRBV11-1 and TRBJ2-3, is EAEVAQSPRYKITEKSQAVAFWCDPISGHATLYWYRQILGQGPELLVQFQDESVVDDSQLPKDRFSAERLKGVDSTLKIQPAELGDSAMYLCASSLDRGTDTQYFGPGTRLTVL.

This rearrangement joins TRBV27 to TRBJ2-1, with D perhaps matching TRBD2 (6 bases). The CDR3 contains 15 residues. The germline V gene encodes CDR1 MNHEY and CDR2 SMNVEV (reference sequence). V lost 0 bases to trimming and J lost 6 bases, with 12 bases between them. This CDR3 is CASSLSQTRSNEQFF. CDR3 in DNA: TGTGCCAGCAGTTTATCTCAGACTAGGAGCAATGAGCAGTTCTTC.

This clone came up a few times. J is TRBJ1-1 and V is TRBV9, with D hard to call. Trimming took 4 bases from V and 0 from J, leaving 10 bases between them. This CDR3 contains 14 residues. The germline gives CDR1 SGDLS, CDR2 YYNGEE. The CDR3 reads CASSPLPMNTEAFF. The CDR3 DNA reads TGTGCCAGCAGCCCCCTACCCATGAACACTGAAGCTTTCTTT.

The chain has TRBV4-1 and TRBJ1-5; D unresolved. From germline, CDR1 is MGHRA and CDR2 YSYEKL. The germline V and J ends were trimmed by 4 bases and 1 base, with 20 bases remaining between them. The CDR3 sequence is 18 residues long. Here the CDR3 DNA reads TGCGCCAGCAGCCTCCTCCCAACCGGGGTTGGAAGCAATCAGCCCCAGCATTTT. Its translation is CASSLLPTGVGSNQPQHF.

This clone qualifies as medium-sized. The chain combines TRBV6-5 with TRBJ1-1; D unresolved. The V gene lost 6 bases and the J gene lost 0 bases, with 5 bases spanning the gap. This CDR3 has 12 amino acids. The germline V gene has CDR1 MNHEY and CDR2 SVGAGI. CDR3 nucleotides: TGTGCCAGCAGCAGGATGAACACTGAAGCTTTCTTT. As protein: CASSRMNTEAFF.